The 17 T cell receptor beta chains below all came from one sample that was sequenced in a study of beta chain features in type 1 diabetes. The study reverse transcribed the entire isolated RNA, so it sequenced expressed TCRB transcripts. The table came from immunoSEQ multiplex PCR; TCRdb's copy has only in-frame clones and leaves some out. The sample yields 500,000 to 800,000 clones, around 11% seen once. Study outcomes and limitations: TCRB CDR3 length was moderately but significantly reduced in all four CD4+ subsets of Type 1 diabetes patients.

Their target antigens are unknown. The sequencing input was naive CD4+ T cells from blood. These receptors originate from a man aged 25-45 years with type 1 diabetes.

Here the CDR3 reads CAIMKGGEETQYF. DNA of the CDR3: TGTGCCATCATGAAAGGGGGGGAAGAGACCCAGTACTTC. The rearrangement uses TRBV10-3 and TRBJ2-5; maybe TRBD2 (7 bases). Trimming stripped 7 bases from V and 3 bases from J, with 12 bases between. Germline loops: CDR1 ENHRY, CDR2 SYGVKD. CDR3 size: 13 residues.

The chain combines TRBV6-6 with TRBJ2-7; D possibly corresponds to TRBD1 (6 bases). This CDR3 is built from 13 residues. In germline, CDR1 is MNHNY, CDR2 SVGAGI (reference sequence). V was pared by 6 bases and J by 2 bases, with 11 bases between. Here the CDR3 DNA reads TGTGCCAGCAGGCACAGGGTTCCCTACGAGCAGTACTTC. It encodes CASRHRVPYEQYF.

V is TRBV11-3 and J is TRBJ1-1; D is perhaps TRBD1 (5 bases). Trimming removed 1 base from V and 10 bases from J, with 13 bases in between. Per germline, CDR1 SGHNT and CDR2 YENEEA. The CDR3 length is 13 residues. The CDR3 region has the DNA TGTGCCAGCAGCTTAGCCCCTTCAGGGTTAGCTTTCTTT. Protein product: CASSLAPSGLAFF.

A few counts support this clone. The V call is TRBV30, the J call TRBJ1-5, with D tentatively TRBD1 (6 bases). CDR3 length equals 13 residues. Germline V gene sequence: CDR1 GTSNPN, CDR2 SVGIG (reference sequence). V lost 4 bases and J lost 5, with 12 bases in between. This chain's CDR3 is CAWTLGGDQPQHF. The DNA for the CDR3 is TGTGCCTGGACCCTCGGGGGCGATCAGCCCCAGCATTTT.

The sample holds a few counts of this clone. V gene TRBV9 combines with J gene TRBJ2-7; D is unresolved. This CDR3 is 15 amino acids long. V lost 3 bases and J 2 bases, leaving 15 bases between the germline ends. The germline V gene has CDR1 SGDLS and CDR2 YYNGEE. CDR3 amino acids: CASSAGGQFPYEQYF. The CDR3 DNA reads TGTGCCAGCAGCGCGGGCGGCCAGTTCCCCTACGAGCAGTACTTC.

The V and J genes are TRBV7-9 and TRBJ2-3; either TRBD1 or TRBD2 may fit D (5 bases each). CDR1 is SEHNR and CDR2 is FQNEAQ in the germline V gene (reference sequence). This CDR3 has 18 residues. V dropped 7 bases and J dropped 0 bases, with 23 bases sitting between them. This CDR3 is CASTKRGITGTSTDTQYF. CDR3 nucleotide sequence: TGTGCCAGCACCAAAAGGGGTATTACGGGAACAAGCACAGATACGCAGTATTTT. Drawing the rest from reference TRBV7-9 and TRBJ2-3, the complete variable domain is DTGVSQNPRHKITKRGQNVTFRCDPISEHNRLYWYRQTLGQGPEFLTYFQNEAQLEKSRLLSDRFSAERPKGSFSTLEIQRTEQGDSAMYLCASTKRGITGTSTDTQYFGPGTRLTVL.

This clone was seen a few times. This sequence joins TRBV7-2 and TRBJ2-1; D unclear. In germline, CDR1 is SGHTA, CDR2 FQGNSA. The CDR3 runs 11 residues. The ends were cut back, 2 bases at V and 8 bases at J, with 4 bases in the middle. The CDR3 DNA reads as TGTGCCAGCAGCTTAAATGATGAGCAGTTCTTC. Protein product: CASSLNDEQFF. Filled out from reference TRBV7-2 and TRBJ2-1, the complete variable domain reads GAGVSQSPSNKVTEKGKDVELRCDPISGHTALYWYRQSLGQGLEFLIYFQGNSAPDKSGLPSDRFSAERTGGSVSTLTIQRTQQEDSAVYLCASSLNDEQFFGPGTRLTVL.

This clone has more than one count but fewer than ten. The same CDR3 is also encoded by other DNA sequences in this sample. The V and J genes are TRBV29-1 and TRBJ2-7; the D gene is possibly TRBD1 (5 bases). Trimming left V 4 bases short and J 3 bases short, with 7 bases between. Germline CDR1 reads SQVTM; CDR2 reads ANQGSEA. The CDR3 sequence is 11 residues long. The CDR3 is CSVGTLYEQYF. The DNA for the CDR3 is TGCAGCGTTGGGACACTCTACGAGCAGTACTTC.

This clone was picked up a small number of times. The J gene is TRBJ1-4, the V gene TRBV7-9; D ambiguous. V was cut by 6 bases and J by 8 bases, with 19 bases left in between. Looked up from germline, CDR1 is SEHNR and CDR2 is FQNEAQ (reference sequence). This CDR3 has 15 residues. The CDR3, as DNA: TGTGCCAGCAGTCGCTTGGTGCGGGAGGTCGAAAAACTGTTTTTT. This gives the protein CASSRLVREVEKLFF.

This clone was detected only a few times. The rearrangement links TRBV5-1 to TRBJ2-3, with 11 positions matching TRBD1. V shed 4 bases, J shed 3 bases, and the junction held 4 bases outside the gene matches. The CDR3 length is 15 residues. CDR1 and CDR2 from the germline V gene are SGHRS and YFSETQ. CDR3 bases: TGCGCCAGCAGCGGATGGGACAGGGGGACAGATACGCAGTATTTT. It encodes CASSGWDRGTDTQYF.

The chain has TRBV25-1 and TRBJ2-7; a possible D gene is TRBD2 (5 bases). Germline values: CDR1 MGHDK, CDR2 SYGVNS. This CDR3 is 15 amino acids long. V lost 4 bases and J 3 bases, leaving 16 bases between the germline ends. Here the CDR3 DNA reads TGTGCCAGCAGTGCTCCCCCGGGAATCCACTACGAGCAGTACTTC. Translating gives CASSAPPGIHYEQYF.

There are a few counts of this clone. This sequence joins TRBV7-9 and TRBJ1-4, with D possibly being TRBD1 (5 bases). CDR1 is SEHNR, CDR2 FQNEAQ, per germline (reference sequence). V lost 4 bases and J 8 bases, leaving 17 bases between the germline ends. The CDR3 sequence is 15 residues long. In DNA form, the CDR3 reads TGTGCCAGCAGCTCCAGCCGGGGGGTTGGCGAAAAACTGTTTTTT. It yields the protein CASSSSRGVGEKLFF.

This clone was counted between two and nine times. The chain recombines TRBV6-5 with TRBJ1-6, with D possibly being TRBD1 (5 bases). The CDR3 runs 16 residues. V gave up 6 bases and J gave up 0 bases, with 12 bases separating them. Germline V gives CDR1 MNHEY, CDR2 SVGAGI. CDR3 in DNA: TGTGCCAGCAGCTACCGACAGAGCTCCTATAATTCACCCCTCCACTTT. The encoded protein is CASSYRQSSYNSPLHF.

The chain carries TRBV5-4 and TRBJ2-5; TRBD1 matches at 7 bases. Germline values: CDR1 SGHNT, CDR2 YYREEE (reference sequence). Trimming at V came to 4 bases and at J to 1 base, leaving 7 bases not matched to a gene. The CDR3 covers 15 residues. The DNA of the CDR3 is TGTGCCAGCAGCATCCAGGACAGGAGCCAAGAGACCCAGTACTTC. This codes for CASSIQDRSQETQYF. The full variable domain, rest sourced from reference TRBV5-4 and TRBJ2-5, is ETGVTQSPTHLIKTRGQQVTLRCSSQSGHNTVSWYQQALGQGPQFIFQYYREEENGRGNFPPRFSGLQFPNYSSELNVNALELDDSALYLCASSIQDRSQETQYFGPGTRLLVL.

The chain links TRBV28 to TRBJ1-5; D not resolved. CDR3 length: 15 amino acids. V was pared by 2 bases and J by 3 bases, with 11 bases between. Per the germline V gene, CDR1 is MDHEN and CDR2 is SYDVKM. CDR3 loop: CASSLKAGTNQPQHF. CDR3 bases: TGTGCCAGCAGTTTAAAAGCCGGCACCAATCAGCCCCAGCATTTT.

The chain carries TRBV7-2 and TRBJ1-1, with D maybe TRBD1 (6 bases). V gave up 3 bases and J gave up 5 bases, with 10 bases separating them. The CDR3 sequence is 13 residues long. Germline CDR1 and CDR2: SGHTA and FQGNSA. In nucleotides, the CDR3 is TGTGCCAGCAGCTTTTACGGACAGACTGAAGCTTTCTTT. It yields the protein CASSFYGQTEAFF.

This clone was seen a handful of times. The chain links TRBV30 to TRBJ2-3, with 7 bases aligning to TRBD1. The CDR3 runs 11 residues. CDR1 and CDR2 from the germline V gene are GTSNPN and SVGIG (reference sequence). J was trimmed by 10 bases and V by 1 base; bases with no gene match: 2. The CDR3 reads CAWSAQGAQYF. In DNA form, the CDR3 reads TGTGCCTGGAGTGCCCAGGGGGCGCAGTATTTT.